These 3 T cell receptor beta chains were sequenced from one sample in a study of blood T cell repertoires in COVID-19. Sequencing was performed with immunoSEQ multiplex PCR; in TCRdb, only in-frame clones are kept and a portion is missing. The sample shows around 170,000 clones, about 84% of them seen only once. Sequencing was carried out using PBMCs or T cells enriched from blood (not recorded which). Receptors originate from a woman aged 25 to 39 who had recovered from COVID-19.

This clone has a single count. This chain uses TRBV6-2 or TRBV6-3 with TRBJ2-3, with 10 bases fitting TRBD2. Germline lookup yields CDR1 MNHEY and CDR2 SVGEGT. This CDR3 is built from 17 residues. After removal of 6 bases from V and 3 bases from J, the junction contained 12 bases not matched to a gene. CDR3 sequence (DNA): TGTGCCAGCAGCCTCCCGCTAGCGGGAGCGGTGACAGATACGCAGTATTTT. Amino acid sequence: CASSLPLAGAVTDTQYF.

The rearrangement joins TRBV7-8 to TRBJ2-1, with D perhaps TRBD2 (5 bases). The CDR3 length is 16 residues. The germline CDR1 and CDR2 sequences are SGHVS and FQNEAQ. Trimming left V 1 base short and J 2 bases short, with 12 bases between. Written as DNA, the CDR3 is TGTGCCAGCAGCTTAGTTGGGAGTATAACCTACAATGAGCAGTTCTTC. It translates to CASSLVGSITYNEQFF.

This clone has just a few counts. The chain couples TRBV12-3 or TRBV12-4 to TRBJ1-2, with TRBD1 matching 7 bases. This CDR3 is 13 amino acids long. The J segment lost 2 bases and the V segment lost 3 bases, leaving 0 bases of the junction unmatched. The chain's CDR3 is CASSLGQNYGYTF. The CDR3 nucleotides are TGTGCCAGCAGTTTGGGACAGAACTATGGCTACACCTTC.